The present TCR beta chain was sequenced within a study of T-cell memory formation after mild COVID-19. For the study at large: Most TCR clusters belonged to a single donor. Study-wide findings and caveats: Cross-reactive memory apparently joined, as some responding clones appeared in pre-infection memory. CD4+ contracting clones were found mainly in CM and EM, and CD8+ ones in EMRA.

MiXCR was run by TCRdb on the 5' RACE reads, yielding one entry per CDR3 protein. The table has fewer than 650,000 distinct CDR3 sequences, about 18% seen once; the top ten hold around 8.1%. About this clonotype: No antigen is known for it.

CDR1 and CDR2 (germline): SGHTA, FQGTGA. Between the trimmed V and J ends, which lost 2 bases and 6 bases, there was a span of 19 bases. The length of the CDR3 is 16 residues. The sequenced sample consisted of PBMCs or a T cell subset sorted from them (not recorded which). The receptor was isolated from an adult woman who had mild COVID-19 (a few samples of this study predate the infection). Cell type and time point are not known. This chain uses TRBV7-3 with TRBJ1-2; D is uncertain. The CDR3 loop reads CASSLRSAGTNNGYTF. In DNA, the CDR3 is TGTGCCAGCAGCTTACGATCGGCAGGAACTAATAATGGCTACACCTTC.